This passage covers 2 T cell receptor beta chains from one sample sequenced in a study of T cell responses to AZD1222 COVID-19 vaccine. Repertoires were generated with immunoSEQ multiplex PCR, while TCRdb's copy carries only in-frame clones and drops some. The sample lists about 150,000 clones, 91% occurring once. The sample was peripheral blood, taken on day 0 of AZD1222 vaccination. These receptors all stem from an adult in good health.

This sequence joins TRBV6-1 and TRBJ2-1; 11 bases map to TRBD2. V lost 4 bases and J lost 6; bases outside the gene matches: 8. Germline values: CDR1 MNHNS, CDR2 SASEGT. There are 16 residues in the CDR3. The CDR3 is CASSGPAGTSGNEQFF. CDR3 DNA: TGTGCCAGCAGTGGCCCCGCCGGGACTAGCGGCAATGAGCAGTTCTTC.

This clone came up once. This chain uses TRBV3-1 (or the pseudogene TRBV3-2) with TRBJ1-4, with D hard to call. V dropped 0 bases and J dropped 3 bases, with 8 bases sitting between them. Looked up from germline, CDR1 is LGHDT and CDR2 is YNNKEL (reference sequence). CDR3 length equals 15 residues. CDR3 protein: CASSQELLANEKLFF. Here the CDR3 DNA reads TGTGCCAGCAGCCAAGAACTGTTAGCTAATGAAAAACTGTTTTTT.